This entry describes one T cell receptor beta chain. As a fraction of the sample, this clone is medium-sized (0.01 to 0.1%). Its antigen has not been determined. No much larger clone exists at a distance of one base, and base qualities are not known. To identify antigen-specific CD4+ T cell clonotypes by their expansion, the ViraFEST assay first stimulated PBMC with viral peptide pools and then applied TCR sequencing. After approximately eleven days of culture, CD4+ T cells were isolated with the EasySep CD4+ T cell isolation kit. Two doses of either the BNT162b2 or the mRNA-1273 mRNA SARS-CoV-2 vaccine were administered to participants. Healthy vaccine recipients had no prior SARS-CoV-2 infection, confirmed by negative nucleocapsid antibodies before and after vaccination. Approximately 2 million PBMC per well were cultured in IMDM with about 5% human AB serum, 10 IU/ml IL-2 and gentamicin, plus 10 ug/ml peptides. Half of the culture medium was replaced with fresh IL-2-containing medium on days 3 and 7. Unless noted otherwise, every peptide stimulation condition was cultured in triplicate wells. Using Ficoll-Paque Plus gradient centrifugation, PBMC were separated from whole blood and then either used fresh or cryopreserved at -140C. The spike proteins of SARS-CoV-2 and of the common cold coronaviruses HCoV-NL63, HCoV-OC43 and HCoV-229E were spanned by overlapping peptide pools. Genomic DNA was extracted from cultured CD4+ T cells with the QIAamp micro DNA kit.

Library preparation employed the immunoSEQ multiplex PCR assay. DNA from the CD4+ T cells that had been cultured and isolated underwent TCR beta CDR3 sequencing. Per the original workflow: Non-productive TCR sequences were discarded, and reads were trimmed to the CDR3 region, with only CDR3s of 7 or more amino acids retained. Antigen-specific clonotypes were identified using the MANAFEST web app by comparison of expansion in peptide wells against reference cultures. To count as positive, a clone had to show expansion at FDR<0.05 compared with the reference and with all other wells, an odds ratio above 5, and a frequency above 0.1% in two replicate wells. Clonotypes significantly expanded in SARS-CoV-2 spike wells and in at least one common cold coronavirus spike condition were defined as cross-reactive. Using the stringdist R package, CDR3 similarity was measured by Levenshtein distance, and unrooted trees were constructed with ape in R 3.6.1. TCRdb limited this immuneACCESS table to in-frame rearrangements with V and J called. A share of clones is missing; checked studies link under half to unresolved V genes, and the rest is unexplained. V and J calls and clone size are as listed in that table; D and trimming were resolved from the DNA. The sample table records fewer than 30,000 clones; around 67% of these occur just once. The ten largest clones capture over 7.5% of the sample.

These data belong to a study of vaccination effects on CD4 cells after COVID-19 (dated by TCRdb to between 2021 and 2023). A note on the overall study: Post-vaccine samples across the study were collected a median of 72 days after the second dose, with a range of 14 to 241. The study compared SARS-CoV-2 spike-specific CD4+ TCR repertoires before and after mRNA vaccination in COVID-19 convalescent patients and infection-naive vaccine recipients. Altogether, around eleven COVID-19 convalescent patients and 4 SARS-CoV-2-naive healthy vaccine recipients made up the full study. The Oncomine TCR Beta short-read assay on an Illumina iSeq 100 was used to sequence cultures from other donors in the study.

Beyond this particular receptor, the publication reports: In healthy vaccine recipients, vaccine-induced clones were almost all SARS-CoV-2 mono-reactive, with only 1 of 255 being cross-reactive with common cold coronaviruses. Both infection-induced and vaccine-induced clones contracted markedly at late post-vaccination timepoints, which is consistent with waning T cell responses. Only a small number of convalescent patients were included, and no early post-infection timepoints were available, which limited the study.

The CDR3 covers 17 residues, taking in both the cysteine and the phenylalanine. Here the CDR3 DNA is all that survives: 51 bases in frame from base 1. The junction carries 21 bases between V and J, which are trimmed by 4 bases and 5 bases respectively. Via the germline V gene, CDR1 is ENHRY and CDR2 SYGVKD. The chain employs TRBV10-3 and TRBJ1-5; the D segment could be TRBD1, given 5 matching bases. The sequence came from a human donor who received a COVID-19 vaccine. The sample consisted of CD4+ T cells from PBMCs cultured with SARS-CoV-2 spike peptides, taken after COVID-19 vaccination. This sample's cell subset or site label indicates: SARS-CoV-2 spike overlapping peptide pool stimulation. DNA sequence: TGTGCCATCAGTGGAGGGTTGGAGGCAGGGTCATATCAGCCCCAGCATTTT. It translates as CAISGGLEAGSYQPQHF.